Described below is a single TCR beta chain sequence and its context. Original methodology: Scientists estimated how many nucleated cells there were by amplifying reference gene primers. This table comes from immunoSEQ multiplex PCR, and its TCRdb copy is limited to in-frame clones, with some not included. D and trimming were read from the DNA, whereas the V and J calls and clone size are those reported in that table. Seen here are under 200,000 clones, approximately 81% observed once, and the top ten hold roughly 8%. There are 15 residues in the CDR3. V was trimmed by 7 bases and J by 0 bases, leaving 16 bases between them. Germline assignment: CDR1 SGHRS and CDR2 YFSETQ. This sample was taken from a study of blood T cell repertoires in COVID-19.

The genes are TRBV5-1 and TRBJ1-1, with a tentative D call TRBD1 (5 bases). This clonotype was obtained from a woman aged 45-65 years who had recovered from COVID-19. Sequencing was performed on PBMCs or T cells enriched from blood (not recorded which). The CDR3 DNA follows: TGCGCCAGCGGCCCGGATGGGGGGATGAACACTGAAGCTTTCTTT. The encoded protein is CASGPDGGMNTEAFF.